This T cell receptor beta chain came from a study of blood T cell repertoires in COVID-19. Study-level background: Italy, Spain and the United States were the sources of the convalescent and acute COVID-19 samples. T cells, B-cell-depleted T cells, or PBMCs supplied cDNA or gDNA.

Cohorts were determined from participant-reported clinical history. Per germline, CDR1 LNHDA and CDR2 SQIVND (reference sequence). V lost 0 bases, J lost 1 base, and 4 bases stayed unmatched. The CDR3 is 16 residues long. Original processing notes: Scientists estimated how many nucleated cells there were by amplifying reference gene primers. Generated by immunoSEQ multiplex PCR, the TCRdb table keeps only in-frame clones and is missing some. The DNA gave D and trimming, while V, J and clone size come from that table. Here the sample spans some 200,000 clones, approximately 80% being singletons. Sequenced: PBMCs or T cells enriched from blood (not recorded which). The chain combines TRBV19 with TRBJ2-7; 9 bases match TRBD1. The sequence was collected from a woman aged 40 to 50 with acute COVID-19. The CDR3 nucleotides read TGTGCCAGTAGTATAGATGCGACAGGGGGGTCCTACGAGCAGTACTTC. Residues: CASSIDATGGSYEQYF.